A single sample gave rise to the 21 T cell receptor beta chains below, sequenced in a study of T cells in Graves' hyperthyroidism and ophthalmopathy. TCR beta CDR3 regions were amplified from RNA. RT-PCR in the first round (using the HTBI primer set) targeted the TCR CDR3. One entry per CDR3 protein results from TCRdb running MiXCR on the multiplex PCR reads. Of approximately 600,000 distinct CDR3 sequences in the sample, approximately 15% are singletons; the top ten hold approximately 6.4%. Material for sequencing was blood. The receptors come from a young woman with Graves' ophthalmopathy.

The chain joins TRBV19 to TRBJ2-7; 8 bases match TRBD1. The germline CDR1 and CDR2 sequences are LNHDA and SQIVND (reference sequence). Germline trimming cut 5 bases from V and 4 bases from J; bases unmatched to any gene: 7. The CDR3 runs 14 residues. The CDR3 sequence is CASSPGQGKYEQYF. The CDR3 bases are TGTGCCAGTAGTCCCGGACAGGGCAAGTACGAGCAGTACTTC.

This clonotype was recorded many times. The chain is built from TRBV12-3 or TRBV12-4 and TRBJ2-7; D remains ambiguous. The CDR3 has 14 residues. The V and J ends lost 7 bases and 6 bases respectively, with 19 bases between them. The CDR3 nucleotides are TGTGCCAGCACCCTCAGCCGGAAGGCCTCCGAGCAGTACTTC. It codes for CASTLSRKASEQYF.

The chain links TRBV6-1 to TRBJ2-7; perhaps D is TRBD1 or TRBD2 (5 bases each). V lost 7 bases to trimming and J lost 5 bases, with 15 bases between them. The CDR3 contains 13 residues. CDR1 and CDR2 (germline): MNHNS, SASEGT. The CDR3 DNA sequence: TGTGCCAGCACTGTCCAATGGGGGAACGAGCAGTACTTC. Translating gives CASTVQWGNEQYF.

The CDR3 DNA sequence: TGCAGCGTTGCGAGACTAGCGGGAGGAACCGCACTCAATGAGCAGTTCTTC. This codes for CSVARLAGGTALNEQFF. The chain employs TRBV29-1 and TRBJ2-1; 13 bases fit TRBD2. The CDR3 is 17 residues long. Trimming took 4 bases from V and 6 from J; bases not matched to a gene: 12. CDR1 is SQVTM, CDR2 ANQGSEA, per germline.

Ten or more counts support this clonotype. V is TRBV20-1 and J is TRBJ1-1; 7 bases are a match to TRBD1. Germline V lookup: CDR1 DFQATT, CDR2 SNEGSKA (reference sequence). The CDR3 length is 14 residues. Unmatched junction bases numbered 4, after V lost 3 bases and J lost 0 bases. In DNA form, the CDR3 reads TGCAGTGCTAGGGCCGACAGGGTGAACACTGAAGCTTTCTTT. Its translation: CSARADRVNTEAFF.

There are many counts of this clonotype. This chain joins TRBV30 and TRBJ1-5, with D maybe TRBD1 (6 bases). Deletions cut 6 bases from V and 0 bases from J, with 12 bases between. This CDR3 is built from 14 residues. CDR1 and CDR2 from the germline V gene are GTSNPN and SVGIG (reference sequence). CDR3 amino acids: CACSTGNSNQPQHF. In DNA form, the CDR3 reads TGTGCCTGTTCGACAGGAAATAGCAATCAGCCCCAGCATTTT.

The chain employs TRBV10-3 and TRBJ1-2; 8 nucleotides align to TRBD1. This CDR3 is 13 amino acids long. From germline, CDR1 is ENHRY and CDR2 SYGVKD. Unmatched junction bases numbered 11, after V lost 4 bases and J lost 13 bases. This chain's CDR3 is CAISGTGGPFFTF. The CDR3 DNA reads TGTGCCATCAGTGGCACAGGGGGACCATTTTTCACCTTC.

This clonotype has ten or more counts. The V gene is TRBV7-2, the J gene TRBJ2-3, with no clear D. Germline V gives CDR1 SGHTA, CDR2 FQGNSA. V lost 4 bases, J lost 4 bases, and 9 bases lay in between. The CDR3 runs 13 residues. DNA of the CDR3: TGTGCCAGCAGCTCCCCCGGTGCAGATACGCAGTATTTT. This translates into CASSSPGADTQYF.

This clonotype was detected only a few times. The chain carries TRBV29-1 and TRBJ2-3; D unresolved. The CDR3 has 13 residues. The V and J ends lost 4 bases and 8 bases respectively, with 16 bases between them. CDR1 is SQVTM, CDR2 ANQGSEA, per germline. In DNA form, the CDR3 reads TGCAGCGTTGGTCCACCATCCCCGGGTACGCAGTATTTT. It translates to CSVGPPSPGTQYF.

This clonotype was seen repeatedly, ten times or more. The chain uses TRBV6-2 or TRBV6-3 and TRBJ2-1; D is undetermined. Trimming pared 5 bases from V and 3 bases from J, leaving 5 bases between. This CDR3 has 12 residues. The germline gives CDR1 MNHEY, CDR2 SVGEGT. This CDR3 is CASSRVYNEQFF. The DNA of the CDR3 is TGTGCCAGCAGTAGGGTCTACAATGAGCAGTTCTTC.

This clonotype was found a few times. The chain joins TRBV6-4 to TRBJ2-2, with TRBD1 matching 7 bases. The length of the CDR3 is 14 residues. Germline values: CDR1 MRHNA, CDR2 SNTAGT. Losses at the gene ends were 8 bases for V and 1 base for J; bases not matched to a gene: 4. CDR3 protein: CASSGQMNTGELFF. The CDR3 region has the DNA TGTGCCAGCTCGGGACAGATGAACACCGGGGAGCTGTTTTTT.

The genes are TRBV7-6 and TRBJ2-7, with D perhaps matching TRBD1 (6 bases). Germline loops: CDR1 SGHVS, CDR2 FNYEAQ. This CDR3 is 17 amino acids long. Trimming took off 5 bases at V and 2 bases at J, with 22 bases between the two ends. CDR3 loop: CASSTRTDGTDAYEQYF. Written as DNA, the CDR3 is TGTGCCAGCAGCACTCGGACAGACGGGACGGATGCCTACGAGCAGTACTTC.

The V call is TRBV9, the J call TRBJ2-7; D perhaps matches TRBD2 (5 bases). The germline V gene encodes CDR1 SGDLS and CDR2 YYNGEE. Trimming shortened V by 0 bases and J by 2 bases, and 12 bases separated the two germline ends. CDR3 length: 15 residues. CDR3: CASSVGASKTYEQYF. In DNA, the CDR3 is TGTGCCAGCAGCGTAGGGGCTAGCAAAACCTACGAGCAGTACTTC. Full variable domain (outside the CDR3, taken from reference TRBV9 and TRBJ2-7): DSGVTQTPKHLITATGQRVTLRCSPRSGDLSVYWYQQSLDQGLQFLIQYYNGEERAKGNILERFSAQQFPDLHSELNLSSLELGDSALYFCASSVGASKTYEQYFGPGTRLTVT.

This clonotype was seen at least ten times. The chain combines TRBV7-2 with TRBJ2-1, with D unresolved. With 3 bases removed from V and 3 bases from J, the gap between germline ends came to 9 bases. Germline V lookup: CDR1 SGHTA, CDR2 FQGNSA. The length of the CDR3 is 14 residues. CDR3 amino acids: CASSFGNDYNEQFF. CDR3 DNA sequence: TGTGCCAGCAGCTTCGGAAACGACTACAATGAGCAGTTCTTC.

Ten or more counts support this clonotype. The chain is built from TRBV5-1 and TRBJ2-7, with TRBD1 identical over 7 bases. Germline values: CDR1 SGHRS, CDR2 YFSETQ. The CDR3 has 13 residues. V lost 5 bases to trimming and J lost 1 base; unmatched junction nucleotides: 3. The CDR3 loop is CASSTGQSYEQYF. DNA of the CDR3: TGCGCCAGCAGTACGGGACAGTCCTACGAGCAGTACTTC. Together with reference TRBV5-1 and TRBJ2-7, the CDR3 gives the full variable domain: KAGVTQTPRYLIKTRGQQVTLSCSPISGHRSVSWYQQTPGQGLQFLFEYFSETQRNKGNFPGRFSGRQFSNSRSEMNVSTLELGDSALYLCASSTGQSYEQYFGPGTRLTVT.

The sample holds many counts of this clonotype. V usage is TRBV11-2 and J usage is TRBJ2-3; 10 bases line up with TRBD2. Unmatched junction bases numbered 1, after V lost 4 bases and J lost 0 bases. The germline gives CDR1 SGHAT, CDR2 FQNNGV. This CDR3 comprises 15 residues. The CDR3 loop reads CASSSSGSSTDTQYF. The CDR3 DNA is TGTGCCAGCAGCTCTAGCGGGAGCAGCACAGATACGCAGTATTTT. The full variable domain, rest sourced from reference TRBV11-2 and TRBJ2-3, is EAGVAQSPRYKIIEKRQSVAFWCNPISGHATLYWYQQILGQGPKLLIQFQNNGVVDDSQLPKDRFSAERLKGVDSTLKIQPAKLEDSAVYLCASSSSGSSTDTQYFGPGTRLTVL.

This clonotype was found many times. CDR3 bases: TGTGCCAGCATGCAGGGGGCGCTTCCAGAGACTGAAGCTTTCTTT. It is translated as CASMQGALPETEAFF. The chain couples TRBV7-2 to TRBJ1-1, with 8 positions matching TRBD1. The CDR3 runs 15 residues. Unmatched junction bases numbered 12, after V lost 7 bases and J lost 5 bases. Germline values: CDR1 SGHTA, CDR2 FQGNSA. Combining the CDR3 with reference TRBV7-2 and TRBJ1-1 gives the whole variable domain GAGVSQSPSNKVTEKGKDVELRCDPISGHTALYWYRQSLGQGLEFLIYFQGNSAPDKSGLPSDRFSAERTGGSVSTLTIQRTQQEDSAVYLCASMQGALPETEAFFGQGTRLTVV.

This clonotype showed up many times. The V gene is TRBV18, the J gene TRBJ1-4, with 8 bases identical to TRBD1. Germline CDR1 is KGHSH and CDR2 is LQKENI. The CDR3 consists of 16 residues. V lost 8 bases to trimming and J lost 0 bases; unmatched junction nucleotides: 8. The CDR3 here is CASSPQGAATNEKLFF. In nucleotides, the CDR3 is TGTGCCAGCAGCCCCCAGGGGGCAGCAACTAATGAAAAACTGTTTTTT.

This clonotype was detected ten times or more. This chain connects TRBV12-3 or TRBV12-4 to TRBJ1-1, with 8 bases aligning to TRBD1. The CDR3 is 14 amino acids. V shed 6 bases, J shed 6 bases, and the junction held 9 bases outside the gene matches. In DNA form, the CDR3 reads TGTGCCAGCAGGAGACAGGGGACTGGGGCTGAAGCTTTCTTT. It codes for CASRRQGTGAEAFF.

The chain employs TRBV30 and TRBJ1-5; D is unresolved. The V gene lost 0 bases and the J gene lost 1 base, with 13 bases spanning the gap. This CDR3 comprises 16 residues. The germline gives CDR1 GTSNPN, CDR2 SVGIG (reference sequence). The CDR3 DNA follows: TGTGCCTGGAGTGTCCGGGGAGGGATAAGCAATCAGCCCCAGCATTTT. It specifies CAWSVRGGISNQPQHF.

The V call is TRBV2, the J call TRBJ2-1, with 14 bases matching TRBD2. V trimming: 9 bases; J trimming: 0 bases; junction bases outside the gene matches: 1. This CDR3 region has 15 residues. The germline CDR1 and CDR2 sequences are SNHLY and FYNNEI. The CDR3 sequence: CARGTSGSSYNEQFF. Written as DNA, the CDR3 is TGTGCCAGAGGGACTAGCGGGAGCTCCTACAATGAGCAGTTCTTC. The full variable domain, completed using reference TRBV2 and TRBJ2-1, is EPEVTQTPSHQVTQMGQEVILRCVPISNHLYFYWYRQILGQKVEFLVSFYNNEISEKSEIFDDQFSVERPDGSNFTLKIRSTKLEDSAMYFCARGTSGSSYNEQFFGPGTRLTVL.